This passage covers 26 T cell receptor beta chains from one sample sequenced in a study of cytotoxic CD8 clonotypes in ibrutinib-treated CLL. The table came from immunoSEQ multiplex PCR; TCRdb's copy has only in-frame clones and leaves some out. The data hold almost 250,000 clones, with 70% observed a single time. The specimen comprised PBMCs, sampled after 24 months of ibrutinib treatment. These receptor sequences come from a human donor with chronic lymphocytic leukemia.

CDR3 sequence (DNA): TGTGCCAGCAGGCTAGGGGGTTCCTACACCTTC. It is translated as CASRLGGSYTF. The J gene is TRBJ1-2, the V gene TRBV2, with D perhaps TRBD1 (6 bases). In germline, CDR1 is SNHLY, CDR2 FYNNEI. This CDR3 contains 11 residues. Trimming cost V 6 bases and J 10 bases, with 12 bases left between them.

In this sample, this clone turned up a few times. This chain uses TRBV29-1 with TRBJ1-1; 7 bases are a match to TRBD1. The CDR3 runs to 13 residues. The germline CDR1 and CDR2 sequences are SQVTM and ANQGSEA. V lost 7 bases to trimming and J lost 5 bases; unmatched junction nucleotides: 10. CDR3 amino acids: CSAHRAGGTEAFF. CDR3 sequence (DNA): TGCAGCGCACACCGGGCAGGGGGGACTGAAGCTTTCTTT.

The chain uses TRBV5-1 and TRBJ2-7, with TRBD1 matching 7 bases. Germline CDR1 reads SGHRS; CDR2 reads YFSETQ. V was pared by 0 bases and J by 3 bases, with 9 bases of the junction left unmatched. The length of the CDR3 is 16 residues. The CDR3 sequence is CASSLDTTGYGYEQYF. CDR3 bases: TGCGCCAGCAGCTTGGATACGACAGGGTACGGCTACGAGCAGTACTTC.

The chain links TRBV7-2 to TRBJ2-7; D might be TRBD1 or TRBD2, each matching 5 bases. This CDR3 comprises 14 residues. The germline V gene has CDR1 SGHTA and CDR2 FQGNSA. Trimming removed 1 base at V and 3 bases at J, with 10 bases between. CDR3 residues: CASSLGGGSYEQYF. The DNA of the CDR3 is TGTGCCAGCAGCTTAGGTGGGGGAAGCTACGAGCAGTACTTC.

The table lists this clone with a count of one. The CDR3 here is CASSIVPTMNTEAFF. As DNA, the CDR3 is TGTGCCAGTAGTATAGTTCCAACCATGAACACTGAAGCTTTCTTT. The chain joins TRBV19 to TRBJ1-1; no clear D. V dropped 1 base and J dropped 0 bases, with 9 bases sitting between them. Germline V gene sequence: CDR1 LNHDA, CDR2 SQIVND (reference sequence). The CDR3 is made up of 15 amino acids.

The V and J genes are TRBV5-6 and TRBJ2-2, with 7 positions matching TRBD1. The trim removed 2 bases at V and 6 bases at J, leaving 7 bases unmatched. The CDR3 contains 15 residues. Germline V gives CDR1 SGHDT, CDR2 YYEEEE. CDR3 in DNA: TGTGCCAGCAGCTTCCGGACAGGTTTGCCCGGGGAGCTGTTTTTT. Residues: CASSFRTGLPGELFF.

The V gene is TRBV28, the J gene TRBJ1-3; no clear D gene. V lost 2 bases to trimming and J lost 6 bases, with 11 bases between them. Germline CDR1 reads MDHEN; CDR2 reads SYDVKM. The CDR3 is 14 amino acids. This CDR3 reads CASSLVFPPNTIYF. CDR3 DNA sequence: TGTGCCAGCAGTTTAGTTTTCCCCCCAAACACCATATATTTT.

This sequence joins TRBV20-1 and TRBJ2-5; TRBD1 aligns across 7 bases. CDR3 length: 11 amino acids. With V trimmed by 7 bases and J by 3 bases, 2 bases remained unmatched. Germline CDR1 DFQATT, CDR2 SNEGSKA (reference sequence). The CDR3 region has the DNA TGCAGTGTGGACAGGAAAGAGACCCAGTACTTC. Protein product: CSVDRKETQYF.

The chain uses TRBV27 and TRBJ2-1; D gene unclear. The V gene lost 0 bases and the J gene lost 10 bases, with 13 bases spanning the gap. This CDR3 is built from 14 residues. In germline, CDR1 is MNHEY, CDR2 SMNVEV (reference sequence). The CDR3: CASSLSGLWSEQFF. CDR3 nucleotide sequence: TGTGCCAGCAGTTTATCTGGCCTTTGGTCGGAGCAGTTCTTC.

The chain is built from TRBV19 and TRBJ1-2; D not certain. Germline V CDR1 and CDR2: LNHDA, SQIVND (reference sequence). There are 13 residues in the CDR3. Deletions cut 7 bases from V and 7 bases from J, with 16 bases between. This chain's CDR3 is CASTESFGFGYTF. The CDR3 nucleotides read TGTGCCAGTACCGAATCATTTGGTTTTGGCTACACCTTC. The entire variable domain, with the rest obtained from reference TRBV19 and TRBJ1-2, is as follows: DGGITQSPKYLFRKEGQNVTLSCEQNLNHDAMYWYRQDPGQGLRLIYYSQIVNDFQKGDIAEGYSVSREKKESFPLTVTSAQKNPTAFYLCASTESFGFGYTFGSGTRLTVV.

The chain uses TRBV11-3 and TRBJ2-1; 10 positions agree with TRBD2. This CDR3 comprises 17 residues. Germline V CDR1 and CDR2: SGHNT, YENEEA. V trimming: 2 bases; J trimming: 9 bases; junction bases outside the gene matches: 13. The chain's CDR3 is CASSLTSASGSRGEQFF. In DNA form, the CDR3 reads TGTGCCAGCAGCTTAACGTCAGCTAGCGGGAGTCGGGGTGAGCAGTTCTTC.

The chain uses TRBV16 and TRBJ2-5, with unresolved D. The CDR3 consists of 12 residues. Germline CDR1 and CDR2: KGHSY and FQNENV. V was pared by 3 bases and J by 14 bases, with 16 bases between. The CDR3 bases are TGTGCCAGCAGCCACCCCCCTAGTGGTACTTACTTC. It encodes CASSHPPSGTYF.

This rearrangement joins TRBV6-5 to TRBJ1-2, with D tentatively TRBD1 (6 bases). The CDR3 is made up of 14 amino acids. Between the trimmed V and J ends, which lost 6 bases and 2 bases, there was a span of 13 bases. CDR1 is MNHEY and CDR2 is SVGAGI in the germline V gene. DNA of the CDR3: TGTGCCAGCAGCCTTCGGACAGCCAACTATGGCTACACCTTC. Amino acids: CASSLRTANYGYTF.

This sequence joins TRBV5-1 and TRBJ2-1; D gene ambiguous. The V and J ends lost 0 bases and 7 bases respectively, with 8 bases between them. Germline lookup yields CDR1 SGHRS and CDR2 YFSETQ. The CDR3 covers 13 residues. CDR3 coding DNA: TGCGCCAGCAGCTTGGGAAATACAAATGAGCAGTTCTTC. Protein product: CASSLGNTNEQFF.

This clone was observed once. The chain combines TRBV28 with TRBJ2-7; no reliable D call. The CDR3 is made up of 13 amino acids. Germline CDR1 and CDR2: MDHEN and SYDVKM. V was clipped by 7 bases and J by 2 bases, with 12 bases between them. The CDR3 nucleotides read TGTGCCAGCACCTCCCCGGGTACCTACGAGCAGTACTTC. Residues: CASTSPGTYEQYF.

Turning to this clone: With a much larger clone just one base away, this may be a read error. This sample also contains other DNA sequences that code for the same CDR3. The chain is built from TRBV14 and TRBJ2-7, with D hard to call. Germline loops: CDR1 SGHDN, CDR2 FVKESK. V was cut by 2 bases and J by 3 bases, with 2 bases left in between. The CDR3 loop spans 11 amino acids. The CDR3 DNA sequence: TGTGCCAGCAGCCAAAACTACGAGCAGTACTTC. Amino acid sequence: CASSQNYEQYF. Looking up the rest from reference TRBV14 and TRBJ2-7 gives the full variable domain: EAGVTQFPSHSVIEKGQTVTLRCDPISGHDNLYWYRRVMGKEIKFLLHFVKESKQDESGMPNNRFLAERTGGTYSTLKVQPAELEDSGVYFCASSQNYEQYFGPGTRLTVT.

V is TRBV6-5 and J is TRBJ2-7; 8 bases match TRBD1. This CDR3 region has 14 residues. V was pared by 6 bases and J by 2 bases, with 6 bases of the junction left unmatched. CDR1 and CDR2 from the germline V gene are MNHEY and SVGAGI. The CDR3 bases are TGTGCCAGCAGCCTCAGGGGGCTCCCCTACGAGCAGTACTTC. Protein: CASSLRGLPYEQYF.

In its sample, this clone was seen a few times. The chain links TRBV28 to TRBJ1-1, with TRBD1 identical over 7 bases. Looked up from germline, CDR1 is MDHEN and CDR2 is SYDVKM. The CDR3 has 15 residues. V shed 8 bases and J 1 base; nucleotides not matched to a gene: 10. The CDR3 nucleotides read TGTGCCAGCGGAAAGTTACAGGGGACGAACACTGAAGCTTTCTTT. This translates into CASGKLQGTNTEAFF.

The chain recombines TRBV19 with TRBJ2-3; D is unresolved. Deletions cut 5 bases from V and 2 bases from J, with 14 bases between. The CDR3 has 15 amino acids. Germline CDR1 reads LNHDA; CDR2 reads SQIVND (reference sequence). The CDR3 loop reads CASSYSLVITDTQYF. The CDR3 region has the DNA TGTGCCAGTAGTTACTCCCTTGTAATCACAGATACGCAGTATTTT.

The sample holds a few counts of this clone. This chain links TRBV5-1 with TRBJ2-4, with 11 bases fitting TRBD1. V was pared by 0 bases and J by 8 bases, with 4 bases of the junction left unmatched. Germline CDR1 and CDR2: SGHRS and YFSETQ. The CDR3 is 15 amino acids. The CDR3 loop reads CASSLEGQGVHIQYF. CDR3 coding DNA: TGCGCCAGCAGCTTGGAGGGACAGGGGGTACACATTCAGTACTTC.

This sequence joins TRBV4-3 and TRBJ2-3; 9 bases are a match to TRBD2. CDR1 LGHNA and CDR2 YSLEER come from the germline V gene. V lost 1 base and J lost 1; bases outside the gene matches: 3. The CDR3 loop spans 16 amino acids. Written as DNA, the CDR3 is TGCGCCAGCAGCCAAGCCCGACTAGCGGGCACAGATACGCAGTATTTT. Its protein is CASSQARLAGTDTQYF.

Remarks on this clone: Because the CDR3 is missing its conserved closing phenylalanine or tryptophan, this is likely a read error. The DNA is left out, because the CDR3 cannot be placed on it with certainty; the CDR3 is given as TCRdb lists it. The V and J genes are TRBV29-1 and TRBJ2-3; TRBD1 is the table's D call, not checked against the DNA. The CDR3 has 8 amino acids, counting both end residues. Germline V lookup: CDR1 SQVTM, CDR2 ANQGSEA. The CDR3: CSAVGQAL.

The genes are TRBV27 and TRBJ2-1; D may correspond to TRBD1 or TRBD2 (5 bases each). V lost 5 bases, J lost 0 bases, and 11 bases lay in between. The CDR3 is 15 residues long. Looked up from germline, CDR1 is MNHEY and CDR2 is SMNVEV (reference sequence). CDR3 nucleotides: TGTGCCAGCAGTCTGGGGACGAGCTCCTACAATGAGCAGTTCTTC. Translated, it gives CASSLGTSSYNEQFF.

The CDR3 protein is CASSPGTVTEAFF. CDR3 bases: TGTGCCAGCAGCCCGGGGACTGTTACTGAAGCTTTCTTT. This chain uses TRBV7-9 with TRBJ1-1; D perhaps matches TRBD1 (5 bases). Germline V gives CDR1 SEHNR, CDR2 FQNEAQ (reference sequence). Trimming stripped 5 bases from V and 5 bases from J, with 12 bases between. This CDR3 is built from 13 residues.

The genes are TRBV18 and TRBJ1-5; the D gene is possibly TRBD1 (6 bases). Trimming removed 6 bases from V and 6 bases from J, with 15 bases in between. CDR1 and CDR2 (germline): KGHSH, LQKENI. There are 14 residues in the CDR3. CDR3 residues: CASSLNRDGQPQHF. The CDR3 DNA is TGTGCCAGCTCCCTGAACAGGGACGGTCAGCCCCAGCATTTT.

The chain recombines TRBV10-3 with TRBJ2-3; D is uncertain. The CDR3 consists of 15 residues. Trimming stripped 0 bases from V and 1 base from J, with 8 bases between. Per the germline V gene, CDR1 is ENHRY and CDR2 is SYGVKD. Here the CDR3 reads CAISESGRRTDTQYF. The CDR3 DNA sequence: TGTGCCATCAGTGAGTCGGGCCGACGCACAGATACGCAGTATTTT.